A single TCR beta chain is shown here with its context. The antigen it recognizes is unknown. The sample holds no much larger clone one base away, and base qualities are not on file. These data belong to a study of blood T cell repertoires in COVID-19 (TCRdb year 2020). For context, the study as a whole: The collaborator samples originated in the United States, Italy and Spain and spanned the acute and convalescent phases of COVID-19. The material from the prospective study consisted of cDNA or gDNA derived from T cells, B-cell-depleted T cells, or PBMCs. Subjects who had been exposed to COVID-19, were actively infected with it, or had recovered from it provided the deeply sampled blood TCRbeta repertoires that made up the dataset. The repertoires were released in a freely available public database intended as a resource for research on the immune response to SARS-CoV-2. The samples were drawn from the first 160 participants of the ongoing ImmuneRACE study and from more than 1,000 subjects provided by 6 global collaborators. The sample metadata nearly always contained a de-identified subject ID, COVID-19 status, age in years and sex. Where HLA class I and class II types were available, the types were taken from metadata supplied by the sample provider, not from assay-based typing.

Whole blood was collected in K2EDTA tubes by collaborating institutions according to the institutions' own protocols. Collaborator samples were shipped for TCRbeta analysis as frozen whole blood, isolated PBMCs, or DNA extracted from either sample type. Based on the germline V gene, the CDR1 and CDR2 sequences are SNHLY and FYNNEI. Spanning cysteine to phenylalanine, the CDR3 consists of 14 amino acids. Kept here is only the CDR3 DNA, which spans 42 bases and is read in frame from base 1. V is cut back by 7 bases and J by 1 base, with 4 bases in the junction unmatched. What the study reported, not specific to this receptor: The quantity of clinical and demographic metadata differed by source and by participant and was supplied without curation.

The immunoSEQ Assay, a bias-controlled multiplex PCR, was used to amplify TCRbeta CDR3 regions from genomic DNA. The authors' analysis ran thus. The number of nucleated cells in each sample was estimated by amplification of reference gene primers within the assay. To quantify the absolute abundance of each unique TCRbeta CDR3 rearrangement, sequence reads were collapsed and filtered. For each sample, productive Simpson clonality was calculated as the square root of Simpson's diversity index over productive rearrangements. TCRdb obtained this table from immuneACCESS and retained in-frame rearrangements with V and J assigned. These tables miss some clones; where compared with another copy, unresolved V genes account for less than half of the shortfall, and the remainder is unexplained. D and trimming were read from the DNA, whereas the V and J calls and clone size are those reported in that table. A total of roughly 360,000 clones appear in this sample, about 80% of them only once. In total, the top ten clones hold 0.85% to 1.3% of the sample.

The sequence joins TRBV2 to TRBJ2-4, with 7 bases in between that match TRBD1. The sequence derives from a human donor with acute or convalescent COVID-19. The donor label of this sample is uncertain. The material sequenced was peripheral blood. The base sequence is TGTGCCAGCAAGCAGGGGGAGGCCAAAAACATTCAGTACTTC. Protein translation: CASKQGEAKNIQYF.